Sequencing of this T cell receptor (beta chain) was carried out in a study of blood T cell repertoires in COVID-19. Overall study: The United States, Italy and Spain supplied acute and convalescent COVID-19 samples. Sources were T cells, B-cell-depleted T cells, or PBMCs; the material itself was cDNA or gDNA.

This CDR3 has 12 residues. V lost 8 bases, J lost 5 bases, and 13 bases lay in between. The germline V gene has CDR1 SQVTM and CDR2 ANQGSEA. Authors' data handling: Estimated nucleated cell counts came from reference gene primer amplification. Measured with immunoSEQ multiplex PCR; TCRdb has only the in-frame clones, and not every one. That table gives V, J and clone size, and the DNA gave D and trimming. The sample holds tens of thousands of clones, 70% to 90% seen once. The clonotype was recovered from a man aged 25 to 40 with acute or convalescent COVID-19. The chain links TRBV29-1 to TRBJ1-5; D perhaps matches TRBD1 (6 bases). Input material: peripheral blood. The CDR3 here is CSSVYRDQPQHF. CDR3 bases: TGCAGCTCGGTATACAGGGATCAGCCCCAGCATTTT.